What follows describes a single TCR beta chain. Trimming took 1 base from V and 4 from J, leaving 17 bases between them. The germline CDR1 and CDR2 sequences are MNHEY and SMNVEV (reference sequence). This CDR3 contains 16 residues. The sample originates from a study of technical replicates of blood from a few donors. Here immunoSEQ multiplex PCR was the method, and the copy in TCRdb shows in-frame clones only, minus some. The repertoire consists of under 95,000 clones, with nearly 97% occurring once and the leading ten covering just over 0.25%. The gene calls are TRBV27 and TRBJ2-7; possible D gene TRBD2, 5 bases. The specimen was T cells isolated from PBMCs. This clonotype was sampled from a human donor in good health. Here the CDR3 DNA reads TGTGCCAGCAGTTTATTTGGACTGGGATTGATATACGAGCAGTACTTC. Translating gives CASSLFGLGLIYEQYF.